This TCR beta chain comes out of a study of blood T cells in healthy people across ages (dated by TCRdb to 2013 to 2016). Regarding the complete study: Template switching captured roughly one uniquely barcoded TCR beta cDNA molecule per two T cells in model experiments. Using deep sequencing normalized with unique cDNA molecular identifiers, the study measured how TCR beta repertoire diversity changes with age. The donors were divided into four age groups: young (average roughly 17 years), middle-aged (approximately 39), aged (approximately 62) and long-lived (82). To avoid experimental bias, donors of different ages were distributed randomly across sequencing lanes. Two additional independent replicas of 1 million unique cDNA reads from the same blood draw were analyzed for two donors (one aged 18 to 30 and one aged 80 or older). What the study reported, not specific to this receptor: Observed TCR beta diversity per million T cells fell roughly linearly with age, and a significant reduction was already apparent by age around 36. Because profiling used bulk unsorted PBMCs, naive and antigen-experienced compartments could not be compared conclusively. Observed TCR beta diversity correlated strongly with the percentage of naive T cells measured by flow cytometry. Because the CMV infection status of the donors was unknown, age-related changes in expanded clonotypes may potentially have been confounded. Estimates of total diversity based on one million sequenced T cells were considered lower bounds and underestimates. Compared with the aged group, the long-lived group had more naive CD4+ T cells, fewer expanded clones and increased TCR diversity, suggesting age selection.

The approximately 40 donors, aged about 6 to 95 years, were systemically healthy Caucasian individuals from Russia. Each donor gave ten milliliters of peripheral blood, collected into EDTA-treated Vacutainer tubes. PBMCs were isolated by Ficoll-Paque density-gradient centrifugation, with at least 6 million obtained per sample. Trizol reagent was used to extract total RNA from PBMCs, with at least 6 micrograms per sample. For every donor, an aliquot of PBMCs went through flow cytometry to measure the percentages of naive CD45RAhigh/CD27high T cells. Including the terminal cysteine and phenylalanine, the CDR3 comprises 13 residues. Here the CDR3 DNA is all that survives: 39 bases in frame from base 1. The junction shows trimming of 3 bases on V and 6 bases on J, plus 11 bases between the germline ends. From a lookup of the germline V gene (reference sequence), CDR1 and CDR2 are MNHEY and SMNVEV. Library prep was done by 5' RACE. Sequenced on an Illumina HiSeq 2500. A second about 7 to 12 cycle PCR used a sample-barcoded 5' primer and a J-beta primer mix. A unique molecular identifier was introduced onto each TCR beta cDNA molecule by a template-switch 5' adaptor carrying 12 random nucleotides. Each sample yielded at least 2.5 million CDR3-containing paired-end reads. The Mint cDNA synthesis kit, primed by a TRBC-specific oligonucleotide, was used to synthesize first-strand cDNA from all RNA. Following uracil-DNA glycosylase treatment, all cDNA underwent a first 18-cycle PCR with the universal primers M1SS and BC2_uni_R. The authors' analysis ran thus. Normalization of each sample was performed by random selection of 1 million high-quality reads, each carrying a distinct molecular identifier. Reads sharing molecular identifiers were discarded rather than binned into consensus sequences. MiTCR, with a Q25 quality threshold and the strictest error-elimination algorithm, was used for CDR3 identification, clonotype clustering and error correction. A nonparametric unseen species model using Euler transformation provided a lower-bound estimate of total TCR beta diversity. TCRdb reworked the public reads: Q25 trimming with fastp, MiXCR clone assembly, productive beta chains retained. Rows matching on CDR3 protein sequence are summarized as one entry with the most common DNA and genes. Here the V and J calls rest on TCRdb's processing, not on the authors' analysis. The sample yields 1.2 million to 1.5 million distinct CDR3 sequences; 55% to 75% were counted once. The ten largest make up about 6.7% of the sample.

For this clonotype: Its recognized antigen is unknown. Base qualities are missing; no much larger clone stands one base away.

The material sequenced was blood. The origin of this receptor is a man between 18 and 35 years old in good health. The chain employs TRBV27 and TRBJ1-1; a tentative D call is TRBD1 (5 bases match). The bases read TGTGCCAGCAGTTTCGGGGGTTCCCCTGAAGCTTTCTTT. It is translated as CASSFGGSPEAFF.